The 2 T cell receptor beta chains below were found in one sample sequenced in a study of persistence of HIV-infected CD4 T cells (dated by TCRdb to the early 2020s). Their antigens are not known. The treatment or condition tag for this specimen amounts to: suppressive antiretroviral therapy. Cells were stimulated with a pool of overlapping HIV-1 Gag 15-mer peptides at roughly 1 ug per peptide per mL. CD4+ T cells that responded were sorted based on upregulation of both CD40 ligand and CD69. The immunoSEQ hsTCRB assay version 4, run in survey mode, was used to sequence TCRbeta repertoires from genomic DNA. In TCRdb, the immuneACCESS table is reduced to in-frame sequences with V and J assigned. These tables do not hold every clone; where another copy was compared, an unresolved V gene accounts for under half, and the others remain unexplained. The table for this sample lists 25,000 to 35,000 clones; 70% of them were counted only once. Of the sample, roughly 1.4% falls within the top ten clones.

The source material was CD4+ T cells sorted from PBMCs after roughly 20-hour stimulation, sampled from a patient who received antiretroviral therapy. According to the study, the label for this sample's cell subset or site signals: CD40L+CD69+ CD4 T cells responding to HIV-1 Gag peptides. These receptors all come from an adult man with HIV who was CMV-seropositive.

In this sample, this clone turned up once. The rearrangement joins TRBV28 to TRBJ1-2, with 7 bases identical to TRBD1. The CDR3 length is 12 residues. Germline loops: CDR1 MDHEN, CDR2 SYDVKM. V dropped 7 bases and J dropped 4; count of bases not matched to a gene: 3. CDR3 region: CASNTGVYGYTF. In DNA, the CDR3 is TGTGCCAGCAATACAGGGGTCTATGGCTACACCTTC.

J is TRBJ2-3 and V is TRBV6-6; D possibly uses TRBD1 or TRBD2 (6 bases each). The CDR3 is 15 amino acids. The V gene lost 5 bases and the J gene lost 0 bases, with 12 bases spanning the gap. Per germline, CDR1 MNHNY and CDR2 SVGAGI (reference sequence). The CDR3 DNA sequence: TGTGCCAGCAGTAGGGGGGTATCTAGCACAGATACGCAGTATTTT. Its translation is CASSRGVSSTDTQYF.